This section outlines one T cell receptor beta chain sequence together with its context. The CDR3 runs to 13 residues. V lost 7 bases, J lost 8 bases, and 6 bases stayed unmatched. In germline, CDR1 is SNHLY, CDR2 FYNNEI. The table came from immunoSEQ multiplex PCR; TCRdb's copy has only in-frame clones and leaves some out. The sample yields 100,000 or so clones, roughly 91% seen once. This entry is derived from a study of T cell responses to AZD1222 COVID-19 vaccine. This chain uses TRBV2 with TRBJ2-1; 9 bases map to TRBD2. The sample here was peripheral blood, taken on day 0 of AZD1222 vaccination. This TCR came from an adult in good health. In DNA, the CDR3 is TGTGCCAGCAAGGGGACTAGCTGGGATGAGCAGTTCTTC. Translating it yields CASKGTSWDEQFF.